These 23 T cell receptor beta chains came from one sample sequenced in a study of beta chain features in type 1 diabetes. The study reverse transcribed the entire isolated RNA, so it sequenced expressed TCRB transcripts. Profiled with immunoSEQ multiplex PCR; TCRdb holds only in-frame clones, not every one. This sample carries about 620,000 clones, around 15% of them seen once, and the ten largest clones take 0.09% to 0.095%. The specimen was naive CD4+ T cells from blood. The receptors originated from a man aged 18-30 years in good health.

The chain couples TRBV7-3 to TRBJ1-1; 9 bases align to TRBD1. The germline V gene has CDR1 SGHTA and CDR2 FQGTGA. Unmatched junction bases numbered 5, after V lost 5 bases and J lost 4 bases. The CDR3 is 14 residues long. CDR3 DNA: TGTGCCAGCAGCGAACAGGGGGCCCTCACTGAAGCTTTCTTT. As protein: CASSEQGALTEAFF.

The chain has TRBV2 and TRBJ2-7; 13 bases agree with TRBD2. Unmatched junction bases numbered 6, after V lost 5 bases and J lost 5 bases. CDR3 size: 15 residues. Germline CDR1 is SNHLY and CDR2 is FYNNEI. CDR3 DNA sequence: TGTGCCAGCAGTTTCCGGACTAGCGGGAGTCACGAGCAGTACTTC. This gives the protein CASSFRTSGSHEQYF.

The chain carries TRBV5-1 and TRBJ2-7; 7 bases are shared with TRBD1. The V gene's germline CDR1 is SGHRS and CDR2 YFSETQ. The CDR3 extends over 17 amino acids. The V and J ends lost 6 bases and 2 bases, in that order; junction bases with no gene match: 17. The DNA for the CDR3 is TGCGCCAGCACCCCGGGTCCCCACAGGGGATCGGCCTACGAGCAGTACTTC. Its translation: CASTPGPHRGSAYEQYF.

A few counts support this clone. The chain joins TRBV7-2 to TRBJ2-3, with TRBD1 matching 12 bases. Germline CDR1 reads SGHTA; CDR2 reads FQGNSA. V was pared by 0 bases and J by 5 bases, with 3 bases of the junction left unmatched. This CDR3 is built from 16 residues. The CDR3 nucleotides read TGTGCCAGCAGCTTAGCTGGGACAGGGGGCTTAGATACGCAGTATTTT. This codes for CASSLAGTGGLDTQYF.

This clone was seen a few times. The rearrangement links TRBV18 to TRBJ2-7; 11 bases agree with TRBD2. The V gene's germline CDR1 is KGHSH and CDR2 LQKENI. This CDR3 region has 16 residues. J lost 3 bases, V lost 6 bases, and 10 bases had no gene match. The CDR3 sequence: CASSPRLAGLSYEQYF. The CDR3 coding sequence is TGTGCCAGCTCCCCTCGACTAGCGGGACTAAGCTACGAGCAGTACTTC.

This clone was seen more than once but under ten times. The chain is built from TRBV7-6 and TRBJ1-5; D is undetermined. The germline V and J ends were trimmed by 5 bases and 2 bases, with 7 bases remaining between them. CDR1 is SGHVS, CDR2 FNYEAQ, per germline. The CDR3 has 13 amino acids. CDR3 sequence (DNA): TGTGCCAGCAGCCAGCTGGGCAATCAGCCCCAGCATTTT. Its translation is CASSQLGNQPQHF.

The V and J genes are TRBV7-2 and TRBJ1-2; tentatively, D is TRBD1 (5 bases). Trimming removed 5 bases from V and 5 bases from J, with 21 bases in between. This CDR3 is built from 16 residues. Germline CDR1 reads SGHTA; CDR2 reads FQGNSA. CDR3 in amino acids: CASSLATNSGRYGYTF. The CDR3 nucleotides are TGTGCCAGCAGCCTCGCGACAAATTCAGGGAGGTATGGCTACACCTTC.

The chain carries TRBV14 and TRBJ2-3; D is unresolved. The CDR3 is made up of 15 amino acids. Germline V CDR1 and CDR2: SGHDN, FVKESK. V was trimmed by 0 bases and J by 6 bases, leaving 13 bases between them. The CDR3 loop reads CASSQDGKGRDTQYF. The CDR3, as DNA: TGTGCCAGCAGCCAAGATGGCAAGGGTAGGGATACGCAGTATTTT.

V gene TRBV9 combines with J gene TRBJ1-2; D possibly corresponds to TRBD1 (5 bases). The CDR3 totals 12 residues. V was clipped by 4 bases and J by 5 bases, with 9 bases between them. Germline V gene sequence: CDR1 SGDLS, CDR2 YYNGEE. CDR3 region: CASSRGGYGYTF. CDR3 bases: TGTGCCAGCAGCCGCGGGGGTTATGGCTACACCTTC.

This clone was counted between two and nine times. The rearrangement uses TRBV7-9 and TRBJ2-7; TRBD1 aligns across 9 bases. The trim removed 5 bases at V and 5 bases at J, leaving 7 bases unmatched. This CDR3 is 14 amino acids long. CDR1 SEHNR and CDR2 FQNEAQ come from the germline V gene (reference sequence). The CDR3 spells CASSPGQGRDEQYF. For the CDR3, the DNA is TGTGCCAGCAGCCCTGGACAGGGGAGGGACGAGCAGTACTTC.

The chain uses TRBV19 and TRBJ2-5; possible D gene TRBD2, 6 bases. The germline V gene has CDR1 LNHDA and CDR2 SQIVND (reference sequence). The CDR3 contains 15 residues. V lost 6 bases, J lost 4 bases, and 18 bases lay in between. DNA of the CDR3: TGTGCCAGTAGCAGTTATGACCGGAGGGGAGAGACCCAGTACTTC. This gives the protein CASSSYDRRGETQYF. The whole variable domain, remainder taken from reference TRBV19 and TRBJ2-5, is DGGITQSPKYLFRKEGQNVTLSCEQNLNHDAMYWYRQDPGQGLRLIYYSQIVNDFQKGDIAEGYSVSREKKESFPLTVTSAQKNPTAFYLCASSSYDRRGETQYFGPGTRLLVL.

The gene calls are TRBV25-1 and TRBJ2-7; 10 bases line up with TRBD2. This CDR3 region has 16 residues. Germline V lookup: CDR1 MGHDK, CDR2 SYGVNS. J gave up 6 bases and V 1 base, and 9 bases lay outside the gene matches. The CDR3 loop is CASSELDSGGWSEQYF. The DNA of the CDR3 is TGTGCCAGCAGTGAATTAGATAGCGGGGGGTGGAGCGAGCAGTACTTC.

This chain links TRBV27 with TRBJ1-5; D unclear. This CDR3 comprises 14 residues. Germline-derived CDR1 and CDR2 are MNHEY and SMNVEV (reference sequence). The V gene lost 3 bases and the J gene lost 3 bases, with 9 bases spanning the gap. CDR3 sequence (DNA): TGTGCCAGCAGTTTGAGGGCAGCCAATCAGCCCCAGCATTTT. Residues: CASSLRAANQPQHF.

The genes are TRBV7-9 and TRBJ1-2, with a tentative D call TRBD1 (5 bases). The CDR3 has 16 residues. Germline V gene data show CDR1 as SEHNR and CDR2 as FQNEAQ (reference sequence). V lost 5 bases, J lost 2 bases, and 18 bases lay in between. The DNA of the CDR3 is TGTGCCAGCAGCCCCCAGGGTCCAATTACCAACTATGGCTACACCTTC. This encodes CASSPQGPITNYGYTF.

This clone showed up just a few times. The rearrangement links TRBV29-1 to TRBJ1-5, with 7 positions matching TRBD1. This CDR3 contains 13 residues. CDR1 SQVTM and CDR2 ANQGSEA come from the germline V gene. The ends lost 6 bases at V and 2 bases at J; junction bases unmatched: 4. The CDR3 region has the DNA TGCAGCGTGACAACAGGGGGCAATCAGCCCCAGCATTTT. Translation gives CSVTTGGNQPQHF.

The rearrangement uses TRBV5-4 and TRBJ2-2, with TRBD2 identical over 13 bases. This CDR3 has 17 amino acids. J lost 4 bases, V lost 2 bases, and 5 bases had no gene match. From germline, CDR1 is SGHNT and CDR2 YYREEE (reference sequence). DNA for the CDR3: TGTGCCAGCAGCTTCTCGGGACTAGCGGGAACCACCGGGGAGCTGTTTTTT. Protein sequence: CASSFSGLAGTTGELFF.

This clone has a handful of counts. The chain links TRBV19 to TRBJ1-1, with 7 nucleotides matching TRBD1. Germline CDR1 and CDR2: LNHDA and SQIVND (reference sequence). V lost 5 bases, J lost 0 bases, and 3 bases stayed unmatched. There are 14 residues in the CDR3. The CDR3: CASSVQGMNTEAFF. CDR3 DNA: TGTGCCAGTAGTGTACAGGGGATGAACACTGAAGCTTTCTTT. The entire variable domain, with the rest obtained from reference TRBV19 and TRBJ1-1, is as follows: DGGITQSPKYLFRKEGQNVTLSCEQNLNHDAMYWYRQDPGQGLRLIYYSQIVNDFQKGDIAEGYSVSREKKESFPLTVTSAQKNPTAFYLCASSVQGMNTEAFFGQGTRLTVV.

This clone was recorded a few times. The genes are TRBV2 and TRBJ1-2; D not resolved. CDR3 size: 11 residues. Germline lookup yields CDR1 SNHLY and CDR2 FYNNEI. V lost 7 bases to trimming and J lost 4 bases, with 7 bases between them. The CDR3 DNA sequence: TGTGCCAGCAAGGAGGGCTATGGCTACACCTTC. This gives the protein CASKEGYGYTF.

A few counts support this clone. This chain joins TRBV6-6 and TRBJ1-5; 7 nucleotides line up with TRBD1. This CDR3 spans 16 amino acids. From germline, CDR1 is MNHNY and CDR2 SVGAGI (reference sequence). The J segment lost 4 bases and the V segment lost 5 bases, leaving 11 bases of the junction unmatched. In DNA form, the CDR3 reads TGTGCCAGCAGTCAAGGCGGGACAGCCAAAAATCAGCCCCAGCATTTT. Its translation: CASSQGGTAKNQPQHF.

The chain links TRBV28 to TRBJ1-6; maybe TRBD1 (5 bases). V lost 6 bases to trimming and J lost 5 bases, with 14 bases between them. This CDR3 contains 15 residues. CDR1 is MDHEN and CDR2 is SYDVKM in the germline V gene. In DNA, the CDR3 is TGTGCCAGCAGAGTTTACCAGGGCAATAATTCACCCCTCCACTTT. This encodes CASRVYQGNNSPLHF.

The sample holds a few counts of this clone. This chain links TRBV29-1 with TRBJ1-1, with 10 bases that match TRBD1. This CDR3 has 15 residues. CDR1 and CDR2 from the germline V gene are SQVTM and ANQGSEA. Trimming cost V 4 bases and J 1 base; bases outside gene matches: 6. The CDR3 region is CSVAPGTGENTEAFF. CDR3 nucleotides: TGCAGCGTTGCCCCCGGGACAGGGGAGAACACTGAAGCTTTCTTT.

This clone was counted only a few times. This chain connects TRBV5-1 to TRBJ2-1, with D possibly matching TRBD1 (6 bases). The CDR3 is 12 residues long. Deletions cut 1 base from V and 10 bases from J, with 9 bases between. Germline V lookup: CDR1 SGHRS, CDR2 YFSETQ. CDR3 nucleotides: TGCGCCAGCAGCTTGTCTGACAGGGAGCAGTTCTTC. It encodes CASSLSDREQFF.

The rearrangement links TRBV6-1 to TRBJ2-1; a possible D gene is TRBD2 (5 bases). The CDR3 covers 12 residues. Trimming removed 6 bases at V and 7 bases at J, with 10 bases between. Germline lookup yields CDR1 MNHNS and CDR2 SASEGT. The CDR3 DNA reads TGTGCCAGCAGGGGGAGTTTGAATGAGCAGTTCTTC. It yields the protein CASRGSLNEQFF.